The 15 T cell receptor beta chains in this list originate from one sample, sequenced in a study of Ad26.COV2.S vaccination and SARS-CoV-2 variants. The treatment here: roughly 20 received Ad26.COV2.S at low or high dose, single or two shots; 5 received placebo; per-sample allocation not given. All samples were drawn on day 63, counting from the first vaccine or placebo injection. Some clones are missing from TCRdb's copy, which holds only in-frame ones; the method was immunoSEQ multiplex PCR. Among about 680,000 clones listed, more than 80% were seen once. Sequencing used peripheral blood, obtained in a trial of Ad26.COV2.S vaccine versus placebo. Receptors were obtained from a person aged 18-65 years who received the Ad26.COV2.S COVID-19 vaccine or a placebo.

As to this clone: The sample carries other DNA sequences with the same CDR3. The CDR3 DNA is TGTGCCAGTAGACCCGGGAACACTGAAGCTTTCTTT. Amino acids: CASRPGNTEAFF. The V call is TRBV19, the J call TRBJ1-1; D remains unclear. Trimming pared 6 bases from V and 1 base from J, leaving 6 bases between. This CDR3 has 12 residues. Germline-derived CDR1 and CDR2 are LNHDA and SQIVND (reference sequence).

The chain links TRBV10-3 to TRBJ1-1, with D perhaps matching TRBD1 (5 bases). This CDR3 comprises 15 residues. Germline CDR1 and CDR2: ENHRY and SYGVKD. Trimming took 0 bases from V and 2 from J, leaving 10 bases between them. The DNA for the CDR3 is TGTGCCATCAGTGAGTCGAGGGACGGTAACACTGAAGCTTTCTTT. Protein: CAISESRDGNTEAFF.

V gene TRBV19 combines with J gene TRBJ1-5, with D maybe TRBD1 (5 bases). The germline V gene encodes CDR1 LNHDA and CDR2 SQIVND (reference sequence). The CDR3 is 15 residues long. V was shortened by 7 bases and J by 5 bases, with 18 bases between the two germline ends. The CDR3 sequence: CASTGAGGTDQPQHF. The CDR3 DNA is TGTGCCAGTACTGGTGCGGGGGGAACTGATCAGCCCCAGCATTTT.

The rearrangement joins TRBV5-4 to TRBJ2-1; the D is unclear. The length of the CDR3 is 13 residues. The V end was cut by 0 bases, the J end by 5 bases, with 6 bases between. Germline V gene lookup returns CDR1 SGHNT and CDR2 YYREEE (reference sequence). This CDR3 is CASSLEPNNEQFF. CDR3 in DNA: TGTGCCAGCAGCTTGGAACCAAACAATGAGCAGTTCTTC.

The chain recombines TRBV11-2 with TRBJ1-4, with unresolved D. V dropped 5 bases and J dropped 7 bases, with 14 bases sitting between them. The CDR3 contains 14 residues. The germline gives CDR1 SGHAT, CDR2 FQNNGV. The CDR3 spells CASSLDTWGEKLFF. CDR3 coding DNA: TGTGCCAGCAGCCTTGACACCTGGGGTGAAAAACTGTTTTTT.

This chain connects TRBV7-9 to TRBJ2-1, with D possibly TRBD1 on 5 matching bases. The CDR3 extends over 13 amino acids. Per germline, CDR1 SEHNR and CDR2 FQNEAQ (reference sequence). Between the trimmed V and J ends, which lost 1 base and 9 bases, there was a span of 10 bases. The CDR3 region is CASSLVLDSEQFF. The CDR3 coding sequence is TGTGCCAGCAGCTTAGTTCTAGACAGTGAGCAGTTCTTC.

The CDR3 DNA sequence: TGTGCCAGCATGGAGAGCTCCTACAATGAGCAGTTCTTC. Protein sequence: CASMESSYNEQFF. This chain links TRBV11-2 with TRBJ2-1; D gene ambiguous. There are 13 residues in the CDR3. The germline V and J ends were trimmed by 7 bases and 0 bases, with 7 bases remaining between them. Germline CDR1 is SGHAT and CDR2 is FQNNGV.

The chain joins TRBV27 to TRBJ1-4; a possible D gene is TRBD1 (6 bases). Trimming left V 6 bases short and J 5 bases short, with 13 bases between. Germline assignment: CDR1 MNHEY and CDR2 SMNVEV (reference sequence). This CDR3 spans 14 amino acids. The DNA of the CDR3 is TGTGCCAGCAGCGCCGGGACAAGAAATGAAAAACTGTTTTTT. It is translated as CASSAGTRNEKLFF.

V usage is TRBV27 and J usage is TRBJ2-3; D gene unclear. This CDR3 is 16 amino acids long. Trimming shortened V by 5 bases and J by 6 bases, and 21 bases separated the two germline ends. Germline CDR1 MNHEY, CDR2 SMNVEV (reference sequence). CDR3 in DNA: TGTGCCAGCAGTACCCTGCACCTAGGGTCCGGCGATACGCAGTATTTT. Translation: CASSTLHLGSGDTQYF.

The rearrangement links TRBV18 to TRBJ1-4; 7 bases match TRBD1. V was clipped by 6 bases and J by 8 bases; unmatched bases: 12. Germline V gives CDR1 KGHSH, CDR2 LQKENI. The CDR3 extends over 15 amino acids. CDR3 region: CASSETGDPFEKLFF. The CDR3 DNA sequence: TGTGCCAGCTCTGAAACAGGGGACCCGTTCGAAAAACTGTTTTTT.

The chain employs TRBV7-9 and TRBJ2-7; 7 bases are a match to TRBD2. In germline, CDR1 is SEHNR, CDR2 FQNEAQ (reference sequence). The CDR3 is made up of 17 amino acids. V was clipped by 3 bases and J by 6 bases; unmatched bases: 17. The CDR3 is CASSLGRGVGGRGEQYF. CDR3 bases: TGTGCCAGCAGCTTGGGACGGGGGGTTGGCGGGAGAGGCGAGCAGTACTTC. Full variable domain (missing parts from reference TRBV7-9 and TRBJ2-7): DTGVSQNPRHKITKRGQNVTFRCDPISEHNRLYWYRQTLGQGPEFLTYFQNEAQLEKSRLLSDRFSAERPKGSFSTLEIQRTEQGDSAMYLCASSLGRGVGGRGEQYFGPGTRLTVT.

V is TRBV6-6 and J is TRBJ2-7, with D possibly being TRBD1 (5 bases). Trimming took 2 bases from V and 4 from J, leaving 6 bases between them. Per germline, CDR1 MNHNY and CDR2 SVGAGI (reference sequence). This CDR3 region has 12 residues. CDR3 residues: CASSYQGYEQYF. The CDR3 region has the DNA TGTGCCAGCAGTTACCAGGGATACGAGCAGTACTTC.

The chain combines TRBV5-1 with TRBJ2-7, with TRBD1 identical over 7 bases. V gave up 3 bases and J gave up 5 bases; unmatched junction bases: 2. There are 12 residues in the CDR3. Germline lookup yields CDR1 SGHRS and CDR2 YFSETQ. CDR3 DNA: TGCGCCAGCAGCTCTACAGGGGACGAGCAGTACTTC. Its translation: CASSSTGDEQYF.

The DNA for the CDR3 is TGCGCCAGCAGCCAGGCCGGACCGGGGGATAATTCACCCCTCCACTTT. Translating it yields CASSQAGPGDNSPLHF. This chain joins TRBV4-3 and TRBJ1-6; D might be TRBD1 (5 bases). The length of the CDR3 is 16 residues. Germline V gives CDR1 LGHNA, CDR2 YSLEER. The V and J ends lost 3 bases and 5 bases respectively, with 14 bases between them.

V is TRBV13 and J is TRBJ1-1, with D possibly matching TRBD1 (5 bases). The germline V and J ends were trimmed by 0 bases and 0 bases, with 14 bases remaining between them. The CDR3 is 17 residues long. Germline CDR1 reads PRHDT; CDR2 reads FYEKMQ (reference sequence). The CDR3 loop is CASSLGRGGGLNTEAFF. CDR3 nucleotides: TGTGCCAGCAGCTTAGGCCGGGGGGGAGGACTGAACACTGAAGCTTTCTTT.